This T cell receptor (beta chain) derives from a study of identical twins. This clonotype occurred a few times. What it binds is unknown. With 3 bases clipped from V and 3 bases from J, the junction kept 8 bases outside the gene matches. Germline V gene sequence: CDR1 MNHEY, CDR2 SVGAGI. The CDR3 loop spans 16 amino acids. A universal primer site was created by template switching, with the cDNA bearing unique molecular identifiers. Each CDR3 protein is one row after TCRdb ran MiXCR on the 5' RACE reads. The repertoire includes 450,000 or so distinct CDR3 sequences, approximately 15% of them detected once, and around 0.52% sits in the top ten. Broader study findings: Beta out-of-frame sequences showed weaker excess twin sharing. Conclusions leaned on cross-sectional statistical analysis and did not track the same donors over time. With monozygotic twins, out-of-frame TCR alpha sharing exceeded what models estimated.

These sequences were also reported in another study, on yellow fever vaccine responses in identical twins.

Specimen: CD4+ T cells sorted from blood. V is TRBV6-5 and J is TRBJ2-5; TRBD2 aligns across 9 bases. The TCR was taken from a young woman in good health. CDR3 amino acids: CASSYSYSGSKETQYF. CDR3 bases: TGTGCCAGCAGTTATTCCTATAGCGGGAGCAAAGAGACCCAGTACTTC.